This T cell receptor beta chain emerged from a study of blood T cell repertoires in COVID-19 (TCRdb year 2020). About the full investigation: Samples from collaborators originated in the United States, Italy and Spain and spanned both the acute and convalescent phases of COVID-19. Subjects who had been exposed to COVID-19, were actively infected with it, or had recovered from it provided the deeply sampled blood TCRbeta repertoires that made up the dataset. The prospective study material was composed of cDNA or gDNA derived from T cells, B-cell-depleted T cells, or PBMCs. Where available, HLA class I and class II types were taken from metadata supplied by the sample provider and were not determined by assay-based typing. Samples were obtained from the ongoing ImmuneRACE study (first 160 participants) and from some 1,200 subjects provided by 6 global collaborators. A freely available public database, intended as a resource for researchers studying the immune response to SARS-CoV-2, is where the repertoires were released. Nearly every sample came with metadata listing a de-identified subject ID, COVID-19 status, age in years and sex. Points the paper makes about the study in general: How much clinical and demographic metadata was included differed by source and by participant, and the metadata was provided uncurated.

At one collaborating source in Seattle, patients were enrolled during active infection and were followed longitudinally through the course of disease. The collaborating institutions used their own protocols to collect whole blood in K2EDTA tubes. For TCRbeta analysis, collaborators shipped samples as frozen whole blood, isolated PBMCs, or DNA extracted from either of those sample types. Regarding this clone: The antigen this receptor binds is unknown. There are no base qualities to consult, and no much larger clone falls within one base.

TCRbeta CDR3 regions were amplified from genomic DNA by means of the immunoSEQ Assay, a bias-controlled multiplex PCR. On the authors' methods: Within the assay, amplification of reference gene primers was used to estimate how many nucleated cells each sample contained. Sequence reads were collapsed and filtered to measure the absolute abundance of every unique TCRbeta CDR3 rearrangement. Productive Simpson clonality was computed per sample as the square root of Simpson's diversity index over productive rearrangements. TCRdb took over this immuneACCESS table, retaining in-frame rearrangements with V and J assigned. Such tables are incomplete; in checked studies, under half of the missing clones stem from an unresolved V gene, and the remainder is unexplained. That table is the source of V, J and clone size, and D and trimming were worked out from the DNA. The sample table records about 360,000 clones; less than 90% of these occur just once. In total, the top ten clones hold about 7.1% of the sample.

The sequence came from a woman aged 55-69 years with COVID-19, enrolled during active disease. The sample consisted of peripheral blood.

The nucleotide sequence reads as follows: TGTGCCCACAGAAGGGCAATTTACGGAGACAGGGGGCGTAACTATGGCTACACCTTC. Its translation reads: CAHRRAIYGDRGRNYGYTF. This sequence uses TRBV3-1 (or the pseudogene TRBV3-2) and TRBJ1-2; 10 bases in the junction line up with TRBD1. The germline V end is reduced by 11 bases and the J end by 1 base; junction bases left unmatched: 22. The CDR3 starts with the cysteine, ends with the phenylalanine, and has 19 residues. Only CDR3 DNA is held: 57 bases, read in frame from base 1. As encoded in the germline V gene (reference sequence), CDR1 is LGHDT while CDR2 is YNNKEL.